The 8 T cell receptor beta chains below all came from one sample that was sequenced in a study of blood T cell repertoires in COVID-19 (dated by TCRdb to the early 2020s). Libraries were built with the immunoSEQ multiplex PCR assay. TCRdb carries this immuneACCESS record with in-frame sequences only. Its versions omit some clonotypes, under half of them owing to an unresolved V gene in the studies checked, with the rest unexplained. In all, the sample holds about 230,000 clones, and about 86% of those were seen once. The ten top clones hold around 8.9% of the sample. The sample consisted of peripheral blood. The receptors stem from a man aged 35 to 55 with active or convalescent COVID-19.

The chain links TRBV24-1 to TRBJ2-1, with D hard to call. CDR3 size: 12 residues. CDR1 is KGHDR and CDR2 is SFDVKD in the germline V gene. V was pared by 7 bases and J by 4 bases, with 7 bases between. The DNA for the CDR3 is TGTGCCACCAGCGGTAGATACAATGAGCAGTTCTTC. Translating gives CATSGRYNEQFF.

V usage is TRBV6-5 and J usage is TRBJ1-4; D is unclear. V was shortened by 6 bases and J by 5 bases, with 13 bases between the two germline ends. Germline V gene lookup returns CDR1 MNHEY and CDR2 SVGAGI. The CDR3 contains 14 residues. CDR3 nucleotides: TGTGCCAGCAGACCGGGATTGGGGAATGAAAAACTGTTTTTT. This sequence encodes CASRPGLGNEKLFF.

In nucleotides, the CDR3 is TGTGCCAGCAGCCAAATCACTAGCGGGAGGAGTGCGTACAATGAGCAGTTCTTC. Protein sequence: CASSQITSGRSAYNEQFF. This chain links TRBV3-1 (or the pseudogene TRBV3-2) with TRBJ2-1; 12 bases line up with TRBD2. With V trimmed by 2 bases and J by 4 bases, 9 bases remained unmatched. Germline values: CDR1 LGHDT, CDR2 YNNKEL (reference sequence). The CDR3 totals 18 residues.

This chain joins TRBV6-5 and TRBJ2-7; 8 bases line up with TRBD2. The CDR3 totals 15 residues. Germline V gives CDR1 MNHEY, CDR2 SVGAGI. The V and J ends lost 7 bases and 0 bases, in that order; junction bases with no gene match: 8. The CDR3 DNA is TGTGCCAGCAACTCCTTAGCGGGGAACTCCTACGAGCAGTACTTC. Translating gives CASNSLAGNSYEQYF.

The CDR3 sequence is CASTHGLGINTGELFF. CDR3 nucleotide sequence: TGTGCCAGCACCCACGGACTAGGAATAAACACCGGGGAGCTGTTTTTT. The gene calls are TRBV27 and TRBJ2-2, with TRBD2 identical over 7 bases. CDR1 and CDR2 (germline): MNHEY, SMNVEV (reference sequence). The CDR3 loop spans 16 amino acids. V lost 7 bases and J lost 2; bases outside the gene matches: 10.

The chain uses TRBV19 and TRBJ2-7, with D perhaps TRBD2 (6 bases). The CDR3 covers 13 residues. V lost 3 bases, J lost 0 bases, and 6 bases lay in between. Germline assignment: CDR1 LNHDA and CDR2 SQIVND (reference sequence). The CDR3 region has the DNA TGTGCCAGTAGTATCGGGGGCTCCTACGAGCAGTACTTC. This codes for CASSIGGSYEQYF.

This clone was seen a handful of times. The rearrangement uses TRBV6-2 or TRBV6-3 and TRBJ1-1, with a weak D call TRBD1 (6 bases). Germline V gene lookup returns CDR1 MNHEY and CDR2 SVGEGT. CDR3 length: 18 residues. Trimming removed 4 bases at V and 1 base at J, with 22 bases between. CDR3 protein: CASSSGQGIYWANTEAFF. As DNA, the CDR3 is TGTGCCAGCAGTTCGGGTCAGGGGATCTACTGGGCGAACACTGAAGCTTTCTTT.

This chain joins TRBV3-1 (or the pseudogene TRBV3-2) and TRBJ2-1; TRBD2 aligns across 10 bases. J lost 5 bases, V lost 6 bases, and 10 bases had no gene match. CDR1 is LGHDT and CDR2 is YNNKEL in the germline V gene (reference sequence). This CDR3 is built from 16 residues. CDR3 in DNA: TGTGCCAGCAGATTTGAAGCGGGGGGGCACCACAATGAGCAGTTCTTC. It translates to CASRFEAGGHHNEQFF.